The clone carrying this TCR beta chain was detected only a few times. The data were taken from a study of beta chain features in type 1 diabetes. Isolation of CD4+ naive, central memory, regulatory and stem cell-like memory cells was achieved by sorting via CD45RO/CCR7/CD25/CD127/CD95/CD27. As every portion of the isolated RNA was reverse transcribed, the sequencing read expressed TCRB transcripts. Using immunoSEQ multiplex PCR, the repertoire was profiled, and TCRdb retains in-frame clones only, with some absent. The sample lists tens of thousands of clones, approximately 51% occurring once. The clonotype was recovered from a woman in her twenties or thirties in good health. Source material: stem cell memory CD4+ T cells from blood.

CDR3 DNA sequence: TGTGCCAGCAGTTTAGCGGGCAGTCAGGAGACCCAGTACTTC. Amino acids: CASSLAGSQETQYF. The V call is TRBV25-1, the J call TRBJ2-5; 7 bases line up with TRBD2. Germline-derived CDR1 and CDR2 are MGHDK and SYGVNS. The CDR3 has 14 residues. V dropped 5 bases and J dropped 5; count of bases not matched to a gene: 8.